The next 5 T cell receptor beta chains were all read from a single sample in a study. A single record per CDR3 protein comes from TCRdb applying MiXCR to the 5' RACE reads. Among around 50,000 distinct CDR3 sequences listed, about a sixth were seen once. The sample comprised naive CD4+ T cells sorted from blood. The subset denotes: naive CD4+ T cells, CD4+CD45RA+CD25-. The receptors shown here come from a female donor with breast cancer.

In the case of this clonotype: It may be a read error: a sequence one base away is much more abundant. The chain uses TRBV5-1 and TRBJ1-1; 9 bases are shared with TRBD1. Trimming took 4 bases from V and 4 from J; bases not matched to a gene: 8. Germline-derived CDR1 and CDR2 are SGHRS and YFSETQ. The CDR3 sequence is 15 residues long. Here the CDR3 DNA reads TGCGCCAGCAGCCTGCTGGACAGGGGTGCCACTGAAGCTTTCTTT. As protein: CASSLLDRGATEAFF.

This clonotype has only a few counts. The chain combines TRBV7-2 with TRBJ2-2; no definite D call. V gave up 1 base and J gave up 2 bases, with 11 bases separating them. Germline V CDR1 and CDR2: SGHTA, FQGNSA. There are 16 residues in the CDR3. The CDR3 nucleotides read TGTGCCAGCAGCTTAGGTCGGCAGGTTAACACCGGGGAGCTGTTTTTT. Translation gives CASSLGRQVNTGELFF.

This clonotype was seen many times. The CDR3 bases are TGTGCCAGCAGTTCTGGCCAGAGCACTGAAGCTTTCTTT. It specifies CASSSGQSTEAFF. The chain has TRBV27 and TRBJ1-1; D remains ambiguous. Germline CDR1 is MNHEY and CDR2 is SMNVEV (reference sequence). Trimming removed 4 bases from V and 4 bases from J, with 10 bases in between. The CDR3 contains 13 residues.

Concerning this clonotype itself: A much larger clone lies a single base off, so this may be a read error. The chain recombines TRBV20-1 with TRBJ1-1; D unresolved. The CDR3 length is 13 residues. Germline V gives CDR1 DFQATT, CDR2 SNEGSKA (reference sequence). In nucleotides, the CDR3 is TGCAATGCTGAGGGAGGAGCGAACACTGAAGCTTTCTTT. It is translated as CNAEGGANTEAFF.

This clonotype has just a few counts. This sequence joins TRBV5-1 and TRBJ2-7, with D perhaps given as TRBD1 or TRBD2 (5 bases each). The V gene lost 4 bases and the J gene lost 1 base, with 21 bases spanning the gap. The germline CDR1 and CDR2 sequences are SGHRS and YFSETQ. The CDR3 consists of 17 residues. In nucleotides, the CDR3 is TGCGCCAGCAGCCTGGGGGATAGTACCCCACAGTCCTACGAGCAGTACTTC. The encoded protein is CASSLGDSTPQSYEQYF. The variable domain in full, completed from reference TRBV5-1 and TRBJ2-7, reads KAGVTQTPRYLIKTRGQQVTLSCSPISGHRSVSWYQQTPGQGLQFLFEYFSETQRNKGNFPGRFSGRQFSNSRSEMNVSTLELGDSALYLCASSLGDSTPQSYEQYFGPGTRLTVT.